One TCR beta chain is described in this entry. The target of this receptor is not known. No base quality information exists; no much larger clone differs at one position. Libraries were built with the immunoSEQ multiplex PCR assay. For the multiplex PCR, a mixture combining 60 forward primers for TCR Vbeta segments and 13 reverse primers for TCR Jbeta segments was used. The CDR3 region of rearranged TCR beta genes was amplified from genomic DNA by a multiplex PCR assay. The Illumina HiSeq System was used to sequence the amplified TCR beta libraries as 87-base-pair reads. The original methods were these. In a later analysis, tens of millions of unique TCR beta chains were counted across the roughly 700 repertoires, and roughly 10 million of these chains were shared by at least two donors. Raw reads were error-corrected and collapsed into unique sequences with a nearest-neighbor algorithm that merged closely related sequences to remove PCR and sequencing errors. To assign V, D and J gene segments, CDR3 sequences were aligned to IMGT reference sequences. For a sequence to be retained, a match of at least six nucleotides was required to both a V gene segment and a J gene segment. A rearrangement was called productive if the CDR3 had no stop codons and remained in frame with V and J, and every other rearrangement was called non-productive. CDR3 was defined according to IMGT convention as the region running from the second conserved V-encoded cysteine to the conserved J-encoded phenylalanine. The earlier analysis of about 590 of the donors excluded sequences that lacked an unambiguous match to a single V gene segment. In an earlier analysis of approximately 610 of the donors, V segments were called functional above 56.7% productive rearrangements and were called segregating when the between-donor standard deviation exceeded 5%. A statistical classification framework was developed to diagnose cytomegalovirus status using the catalog of TCR beta chain sequences. In a later analysis, TCR nucleotide sequences were compared against IMGT/GENE-DB human TR gene sequences so that V and J genes could be assigned. A later analysis assigned CDR3 sequences and most-parsimonious VDJ recombination scenarios with the TCRdist pipeline. In a later analysis, every TCR beta chain was defined by the combination of its CDR3 amino acid sequence and its V-gene family, and reads without a unique V-gene family were dropped. To address suspected cross-contamination and a sequencing artifact, a later analysis removed roughly 640 highly shared, low-generation-probability nucleotide sequences. A later analysis calculated a clonal expansion index for each public chain from normalized within-repertoire ranks of inferred template counts. Generation probabilities in a later analysis came from a VDJ recombination model fitted to out-of-frame rearrangements, and those results were checked against IGoR. A later analysis scored TCR-TCR, TCR-HLA and TCR-CMV co-occurrence with hypergeometric tests, applying a repertoire-size bias correction to TCR pairs. To estimate false discovery rates, a later analysis permuted the HLA or CMV assignments 20 times. In a later analysis, co-occurring TCRs were grouped using DBSCAN, and TCRdist sequence similarity was added for clustering within HLA-allele-positive subsets. Repertoires with fewer than 30,000 or more than 120,000 public chains, plus five repertoires with anomalous nucleotide sharing, were excluded from co-occurrence clustering. Sourced from immuneACCESS, this table was stored by TCRdb with only in-frame sequences that have V and J called. A share of the clones is absent; for the studies checked, an unresolved V gene accounts for under half, and the remainder has no known explanation. That table furnishes V, J and clone size, whereas the DNA furnished D and trimming. This sample is represented by about 270,000 clones; around 86% of them were singletons. Almost 4% of the sample goes to the ten largest clones.

The cohort comprised around 700 healthy bone marrow donors. All cohort members were sampled while nominally healthy, although unrecorded immune exposures were likely present. The donor tested CMV seropositive and was one of the 289 seropositive cohort members. A peripheral blood sample was provided by each donor, and peripheral blood mononuclear cells were used for TCR beta sequencing. Genomic DNA extraction from the blood cell samples was performed with the Qiagen DNeasy Blood Extraction Kit. The sample originates from a study of cytomegalovirus exposure and HLA in healthy donors (TCRdb year 2017). Study-level background: According to an earlier analysis of 550 to 750 of the donors, some 180 million T cells yielded roughly 110 million unique TCR beta sequences and approximately 280 Gb of sequence data. Roughly 300 gigabases of sequencing data and approximately 85 million unique TCR sequences were included in an early release covering 550 to 800 HLA-typed donors. Among the approximately 430 genotyped donors, approximately 82% belonged to the genetic ancestry cluster associated with self-reported Caucasian donors. The study was designed to test whether signatures of past pathogen exposure could be identified by cataloging public T cell receptors. Using immunosequencing, the study profiled T cell repertoires from roughly 650 subjects and related those repertoires to cytomegalovirus serostatus. In addition to the first cohort of roughly 670 subjects, a separate validation cohort of approximately 110 different subjects was used. To predict cytomegalovirus infection status, the study brought together high-throughput TCR immunosequencing, statistical association of individual TCRs with disease status, and machine learning. To study patterns of TCR occurrence, a later analysis re-analyzed previously published TCR beta repertoires from under 750 donors and added high-resolution HLA genotyping. Rather than using new phenotypic data, the later analysis identified candidate immune exposures from TCR beta sequences and from how often those sequences occurred across donors. In an earlier analysis of 587 of the donors, high-throughput TCR beta sequencing was used to judge whether each TCR beta V gene segment behaved as functional or pseudogenic. Donor age, sex, ethnicity and CMV serostatus were compiled alongside the repertoire data. Genome-wide SNP genotypes for about three fifths of the 666 donors were used in a later genetic analysis, which treated that subset as a discovery cohort. All discovery cohort repertoires had been generated on a single sequencing platform. Both class I and class II loci were covered by HLA typing, at four-digit resolution. Typing coverage differed by locus: A, B, C, DRB1 and DQB1 were typed in about 620-630 donors, DQA1 in about 500, DPA1 in roughly 590, and DPB1 in 472. Because of strong linkage in the cohort, a few DR-DQ haplotypes were treated as single units for association and clustering. Across around 400 genotyped donors of the cohort, an average of roughly 250,000 unique TCR beta nucleotide sequences per donor were sequenced, and 15% to 20% of those sequences were non-productive. The paper as a whole reports these results and caveats: The only immune exposure information available for the cohort was CMV serostatus. Broadly in line with IMGT annotations, most TCR beta V segments showed up in productive rearrangements about 87% or about 30% of the time in an earlier analysis of 587 of the donors. Because HLA typing was unavailable for some donors at each locus, only the typed subset was used in association tests. Linkage disequilibrium might explain the correlated functional status among segregating V segments, but an unknown experimental factor could not be ruled out. Roughly uniform sequencing depth across donors was assumed in presence/absence analyses, although this assumption may not hold. The classifier was reported to diagnose cytomegalovirus status with high specificity and sensitivity in both the original cohort and the validation cohort. When HLA alleles, especially DR and DQ, strongly co-occurred, TCR associations were difficult to assign to individual alleles. According to a later analysis, most CMV-associated TCR beta chains appeared to be HLA-restricted, and the HLA associations seemed to be driven largely by CMV exposure. In a later genetic analysis, fewer N-insertions in productive TCRs were reported among donors in an Asian-associated ancestry cluster than the approximately 710-donor mean. The authors suggested that the approach could potentially be generalized to other disease states and immunological phenotypes. Across donors, most TCR sequences were observed very rarely, whereas some public TCRs were present in many individuals. This cohort had only TCR beta chains sequenced, and the lack of alpha or paired-chain data limited which features could be detected. Roughly 15 rarely observed V segments, including chromosome 9 orphons, were excluded from the earlier analysis of almost 600 of the donors because counts were too low. A further reported finding was that TCR beta sequences accurately predicted the HLA-A and HLA-B alleles for most subjects in the first cohort. In vitro tests confirmed that a few of the cytomegalovirus-associated TCR beta chains recognize cytomegalovirus antigens. According to a later analysis, TCR association rates differed among HLA loci, with DRB1 alleles showing the most associated TCRs and HLA-C alleles showing the fewest. According to a later analysis, parvovirus B19, influenza, CMV and Epstein-Barr virus appeared linked to several top co-occurrence clusters. The study gave a list of some 150 TCR beta chains associated with cytomegalovirus. At a false discovery rate of 0.05, a later analysis linked some 18,000 TCR beta sequences to specific HLA alleles. V-gene and J-gene trimming of TCR beta chains was associated with a missense DCLRE1C variant in a later genetic analysis, and the association was replicated in an independent cohort. A later analysis found that HLA-associated TCR beta chains were more clonally expanded and had lower generation probabilities than equally common non-associated chains. A cluster of highly shared sequence variants was judged likely to represent a technical artifact of the sequencing pipeline.

Material: PBMCs. The receptor's source is a man aged 40-55 years in good health and CMV-seropositive.

The sequenced DNA: TGTGCCAGCAGGGACAGGGGAACGGGGAATGAGCAGTTCTTC. The translation is CASRDRGTGNEQFF. The rearrangement combines TRBV27 with TRBJ2-1; TRBD1 agrees with 9 junctional bases. The germline V gene (reference sequence) provides CDR1 MNHEY and CDR2 SMNVEV. V has 6 bases trimmed and J has 7 bases trimmed; junction bases matching no gene number 7. Counted from cysteine to phenylalanine, this CDR3 has 14 amino acids. Solely the CDR3 DNA is kept, with 42 bases framed from the first base.